The rows below give T cell receptor beta chains drawn from one sample of a study of blood T cells in healthy people across ages. MiXCR was run by TCRdb on the 5' RACE reads, yielding one entry per CDR3 protein. Of about 930,000 distinct CDR3 sequences listed, 25% to 30% are singletons. The sample was also reused in another study, on T cells of mothers and their children.

Material: blood. The receptors were gathered from a woman aged 40 to 50 in good health. The CDR3 runs from the conserved cysteine through the conserved F or W. The D gene is left open where the match is weak. The size field is filled for only some rows; it gives once, few, many or a size class.

>TRBV29-1|-|TRBJ2-3|many
CSVLPQPTSTDTQYF
TGCAGCGTTCTCCCTCAGCCTACTAGCACAGATACGCAGTATTTT
>TRBV20-1|-|TRBJ1-1|-
CSARAPTEMNTEAFF
TGCAGTGCTAGAGCTCCGACGGAAATGAACACTGAAGCTTTCTTT
>TRBV20-1|TRBD2|TRBJ2-5|-
CSAKNADETSESSETQYF
TGCAGTGCTAAAAACGCCGACGAGACTAGCGAATCTTCGGAGACCCAGTACTTC
>TRBV20-1|-|TRBJ2-3|few
CSAPLSDRTPTDTQYF
TGCAGTGCGCCTTTATCCGATAGAACCCCCACAGATACGCAGTATTTT
>TRBV5-1|TRBD1|TRBJ2-7|-
CASSSGTGVSYEQYF
TGCGCCAGCAGCTCCGGGACAGGGGTCTCCTACGAGCAGTACTTC
>TRBV7-2|-|TRBJ1-5|many
CASSLRGAAYSNQPQHF
TGTGCCAGCAGCCTTAGAGGTGCGGCCTATAGCAATCAGCCCCAGCATTTT
>TRBV29-1|-|TRBJ2-5|once
CSVERGIQETQYF
TGCAGCGTTGAACGAGGTATCCAAGAGACCCAGTACTTC
>TRBV20-1|-|TRBJ2-7|few
CSARARGGPSYNEQYF
TGCAGTGCTAGAGCGAGGGGGGGCCCCTCCTACAATGAGCAGTACTTC
>TRBV2|-|TRBJ2-5|many
CASGVQETQYF
TGTGCCAGCGGGGTCCAAGAGACCCAGTACTTC
>TRBV24-1|TRBD1|TRBJ1-2|-
CATKGQGGGGYTF
TGTGCCACCAAAGGACAGGGGGGAGGTGGCTACACCTTC
>TRBV3-1|-|TRBJ1-5|few
CASSQDRVELLLHSNQPQHF
TGTGCCAGCAGCCAAGATAGAGTCGAGCTACTGCTCCATAGCAATCAGCCCCAGCATTTT
>TRBV5-5|-|TRBJ1-4|few
CASSPEIGGFEKLFF
TGTGCCAGCAGCCCCGAAATAGGGGGATTTGAAAAACTGTTTTTT
>TRBV5-1|-|TRBJ1-3|-
CASRPGTPNSGNTIYF
TGCGCCAGCAGACCCGGGACCCCCAACTCTGGAAACACCATATATTTT
>TRBV7-9|-|TRBJ2-1|few
CASSLVMSSYNEQFF
TGTGCCAGCAGCCTCGTGATGAGCTCCTACAATGAGCAGTTCTTC
>TRBV6-6|TRBD1|TRBJ1-5|-
CASSPAGTGYSNQPQHF
TGTGCCAGCAGTCCTGCCGGGACAGGCTATAGCAATCAGCCCCAGCATTTT
>TRBV20-1|-|TRBJ2-1|few
CSARASSVAHNEQFF
TGCAGTGCTAGAGCCTCCTCCGTTGCCCACAATGAGCAGTTCTTC
>TRBV28|-|TRBJ2-4|many
CASSRGDENIQYF
TGTGCCAGCAGTCGCGGGGATGAAAACATTCAGTACTTC
>TRBV7-9|-|TRBJ2-7|-
CASSLNTGGGEQYF
TGTGCCAGCAGCTTAAATACAGGAGGAGGCGAGCAGTACTTC
>TRBV20-1|TRBD1|TRBJ2-3|many
CSASGQGAYITTDTQYF
TGCAGTGCTAGCGGACAGGGGGCTTACATTACCACAGATACGCAGTATTTT
>TRBV20-1|-|TRBJ2-3|-
CSARDSGVPPDTQYF
TGCAGTGCTAGAGATTCAGGGGTCCCCCCAGATACGCAGTATTTT
>TRBV29-1|TRBD1|TRBJ1-2|-
CSVEVRGGQGYGYTF
TGCAGCGTTGAAGTTAGGGGGGGACAGGGCTATGGCTACACCTTC
>TRBV29-1|TRBD1|TRBJ2-7|-
CSVEGDRREQYF
TGCAGCGTTGAAGGGGACAGAAGAGAGCAGTACTTC
>TRBV3-1|-|TRBJ2-7|few
CASSQSDLEQYF
TGTGCCAGCAGCCAATCCGACCTCGAGCAGTACTTC
>TRBV9|-|TRBJ2-7|-
CASSVLGQGRSEQYF
TGTGCCAGCAGCGTACTCGGGCAGGGGCGAAGCGAGCAGTACTTC
>TRBV5-6|-|TRBJ2-7|many
CASSFVGGLLYEQYF
TGTGCCAGCAGCTTTGTGGGGGGTCTGTTATACGAGCAGTACTTC
>TRBV6-1|TRBD2|TRBJ2-1|many
CASSVGGGTNEQFF
TGTGCCAGCAGTGTTGGCGGGGGGACTAATGAGCAGTTCTTC
>TRBV20-1|-|TRBJ2-7|-
CSAKKTGAGVEQYF
TGCAGTGCAAAAAAGACAGGGGCGGGAGTGGAGCAGTACTTC
>TRBV20-1|-|TRBJ2-3|few
CSARVTTPTDTQYF
TGCAGTGCTAGAGTCACGACCCCCACAGATACGCAGTATTTT
>TRBV7-2|-|TRBJ2-5|once
CASSLERRLETQYF
TGTGCCAGCAGCTTAGAGAGGAGGCTCGAGACCCAGTACTTC
>TRBV7-9|-|TRBJ2-5|-
CASSLQDRGQETQYF
TGTGCCAGCAGCTTACAAGACAGAGGTCAAGAGACCCAGTACTTC
>TRBV12-3/TRBV12-4|TRBD2|TRBJ2-2|-
CASSPAGGPNTGELFF
TGCGCCAGCAGTCCCGCGGGGGGGCCGAACACCGGGGAGCTGTTTTTT
>TRBV7-2|-|TRBJ1-5|-
CASSLAGTNQPQHF
TGTGCCAGCAGCTTGGCAGGGACCAATCAGCCCCAGCATTTT